In this sample, the clone carrying this T cell receptor (beta chain) turned up a few times. Its specificity is unknown. The data stem from a study of molecular identifiers for immune sequencing clone quantification. Using its own MiXCR run on the PCR reads, TCRdb lists one record per CDR3 protein. The profile shows some 320,000 distinct CDR3 sequences, 24% of them singletons. Study-wide results and limits: Spiked Jurkat TCR RNA equivalent to one cell was reportedly detectable in around 980,000 naive cells.

V gave up 1 base and J gave up 4 bases, with 11 bases separating them. This CDR3 contains 15 residues. The naive CD8 libraries originated from between roughly 20,000 and 1,100,000 sorted cells and drew on 10%, 30% or 50% RNA. The sample comprised naive CD8+ T cells from blood, with Jurkat cell RNA spiked in. As to subset: FACS-sorted CD8+CD4-CCR7+CD45RA+ naive T cells. This receptor was obtained from a human donor in good health. Some libraries in this study had Jurkat cell RNA spiked in. The chain uses TRBV12-3 or TRBV12-4 and TRBJ1-5; D not resolved. The CDR3 DNA follows: TGTGCCAGCAGTTTAGAAAGGCCTCTAAATCAGCCCCAGCATTTT. It translates to CASSLERPLNQPQHF.